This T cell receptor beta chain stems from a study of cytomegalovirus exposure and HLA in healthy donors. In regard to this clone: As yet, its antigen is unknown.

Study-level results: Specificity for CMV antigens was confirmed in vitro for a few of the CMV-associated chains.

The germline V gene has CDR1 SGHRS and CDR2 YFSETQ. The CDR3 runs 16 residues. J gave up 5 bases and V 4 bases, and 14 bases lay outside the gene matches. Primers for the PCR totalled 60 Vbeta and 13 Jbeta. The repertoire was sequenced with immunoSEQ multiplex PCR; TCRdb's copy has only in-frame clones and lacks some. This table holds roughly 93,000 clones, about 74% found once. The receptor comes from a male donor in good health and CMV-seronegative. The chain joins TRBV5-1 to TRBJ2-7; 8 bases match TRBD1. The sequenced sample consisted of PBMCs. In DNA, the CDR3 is TGCGCCAGCAGCGTTGGACAGGGACTGGTACTACACGAGCAGTACTTC. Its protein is CASSVGQGLVLHEQYF.